This entry describes one T cell receptor (beta chain). The antigen is not known. The CDR3 totals 13 residues. Germline V gives CDR1 DFQATT, CDR2 SNEGSKA (reference sequence). V lost 5 bases and J lost 2, with 9 bases in between. This entry is derived from a study of blood T cells in healthy people across ages. Study-wide results and limits: Per million T cells, TCR beta diversity dropped about linearly as age rose.

Then a second PCR, running about 6 to 12 cycles, was carried out with a sample-barcoded 5' primer and a J-beta primer mix. MiXCR was run by TCRdb on the 5' RACE reads, yielding one entry per CDR3 protein. Of 500,000 to 600,000 distinct CDR3 sequences listed, about 26% are singletons. Total RNA, at least 5.5 micrograms per sample, came from PBMCs. The receptor comes from a woman aged 65 to 85 in good health. The rearrangement uses TRBV20-1 and TRBJ1-4; D is unresolved. Sequenced material: blood. The CDR3: CSASKGTNEKLFF. In nucleotides, the CDR3 is TGCAGTGCTTCGAAGGGCACTAATGAAAAACTGTTTTTT.